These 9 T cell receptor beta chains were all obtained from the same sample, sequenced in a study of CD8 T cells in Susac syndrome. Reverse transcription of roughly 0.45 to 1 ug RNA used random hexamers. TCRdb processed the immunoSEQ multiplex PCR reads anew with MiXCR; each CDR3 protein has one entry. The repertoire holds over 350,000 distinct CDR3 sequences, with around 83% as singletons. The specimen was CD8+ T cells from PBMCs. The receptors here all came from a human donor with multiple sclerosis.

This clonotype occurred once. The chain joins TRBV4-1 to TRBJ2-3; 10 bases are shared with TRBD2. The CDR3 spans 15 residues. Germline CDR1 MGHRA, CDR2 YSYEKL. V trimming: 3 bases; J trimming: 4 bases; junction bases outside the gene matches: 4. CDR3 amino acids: CASSQTSGYADTQYF. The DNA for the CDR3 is TGCGCCAGCAGCCAGACTAGCGGGTACGCAGATACGCAGTATTTT.

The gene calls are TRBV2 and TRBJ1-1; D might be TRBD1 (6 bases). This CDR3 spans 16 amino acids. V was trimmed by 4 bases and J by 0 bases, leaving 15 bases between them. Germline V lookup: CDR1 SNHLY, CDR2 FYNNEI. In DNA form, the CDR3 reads TGTGCCAGCAGTGTGTCCTATCAGGGGATGAACACTGAAGCTTTCTTT. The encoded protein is CASSVSYQGMNTEAFF.

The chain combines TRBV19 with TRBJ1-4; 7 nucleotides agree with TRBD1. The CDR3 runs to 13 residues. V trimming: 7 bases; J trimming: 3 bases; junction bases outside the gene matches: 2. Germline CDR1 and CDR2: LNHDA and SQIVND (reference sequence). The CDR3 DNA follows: TGTGCCAGTATGGACAGGCCTAATGAAAAACTGTTTTTT. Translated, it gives CASMDRPNEKLFF.

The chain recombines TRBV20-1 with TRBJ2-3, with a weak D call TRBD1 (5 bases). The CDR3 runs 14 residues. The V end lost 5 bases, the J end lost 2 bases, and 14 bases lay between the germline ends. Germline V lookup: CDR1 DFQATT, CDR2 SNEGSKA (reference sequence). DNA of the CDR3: TGCAGTGCTTTGACAGTTAAGGACACAGATACGCAGTATTTT. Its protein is CSALTVKDTDTQYF.

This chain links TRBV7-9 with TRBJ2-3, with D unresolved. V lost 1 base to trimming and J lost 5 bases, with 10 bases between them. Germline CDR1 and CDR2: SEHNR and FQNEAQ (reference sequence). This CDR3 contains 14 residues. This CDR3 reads CASSLDVARDTQYF. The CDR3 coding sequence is TGTGCCAGCAGCTTAGACGTTGCCAGAGATACGCAGTATTTT.

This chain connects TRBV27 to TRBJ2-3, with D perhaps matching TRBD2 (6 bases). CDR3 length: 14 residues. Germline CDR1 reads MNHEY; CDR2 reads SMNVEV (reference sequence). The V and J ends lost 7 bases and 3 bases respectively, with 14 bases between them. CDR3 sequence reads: CASTSSGVTDTQYF. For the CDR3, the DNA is TGTGCCAGCACTTCTTCGGGAGTTACAGATACGCAGTATTTT.

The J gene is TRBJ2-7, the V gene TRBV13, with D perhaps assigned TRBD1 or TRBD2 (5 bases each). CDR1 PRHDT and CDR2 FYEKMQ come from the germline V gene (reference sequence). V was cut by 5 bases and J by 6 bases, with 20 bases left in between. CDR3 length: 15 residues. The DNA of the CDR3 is TGTGCCAGCAGCCGGGCATCGAGGGGCTCGGGCGAGCAGTACTTC. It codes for CASSRASRGSGEQYF.

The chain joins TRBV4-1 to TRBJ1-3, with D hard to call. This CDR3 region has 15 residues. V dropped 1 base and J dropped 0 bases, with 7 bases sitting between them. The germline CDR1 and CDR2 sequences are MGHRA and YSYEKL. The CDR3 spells CASSQAQFSGNTIYF. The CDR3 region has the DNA TGCGCCAGCAGCCAAGCCCAGTTCTCTGGAAACACCATATATTTT.

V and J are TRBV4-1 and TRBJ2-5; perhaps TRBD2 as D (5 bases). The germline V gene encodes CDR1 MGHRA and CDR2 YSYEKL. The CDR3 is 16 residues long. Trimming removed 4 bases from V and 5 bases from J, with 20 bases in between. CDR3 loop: CASSLKVTGWEETQYF. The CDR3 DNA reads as TGCGCCAGCAGCCTCAAGGTCACGGGCTGGGAGGAGACCCAGTACTTC.